Presented here are 18 T cell receptor beta chains from one specimen sequenced in a study of T cell responses to AZD1222 COVID-19 vaccine. Clones were read by immunoSEQ multiplex PCR, and TCRdb kept only the in-frame ones, dropping some. The sample consists of roughly 170,000 clones, roughly 93% of them appearing once. The sequencing here drew on peripheral blood, taken on day 0 of AZD1222 vaccination. These receptor sequences come from an adult in good health.

The chain carries TRBV19 and TRBJ1-2; a possible D gene is TRBD1 (5 bases). The V end lost 8 bases, the J end lost 2 bases, and 12 bases lay between the germline ends. The germline CDR1 and CDR2 sequences are LNHDA and SQIVND (reference sequence). The CDR3 length is 13 residues. The CDR3 region is CASQPGGNYGYTF. The DNA for the CDR3 is TGTGCCAGTCAACCGGGGGGAAACTATGGCTACACCTTC.

This rearrangement joins TRBV6-2 or TRBV6-3 to TRBJ2-1; 8 bases align to TRBD1. This CDR3 is built from 18 residues. V shed 0 bases and J 9 bases; nucleotides not matched to a gene: 16. Germline-derived CDR1 and CDR2 are MNHEY and SVGEGT. The CDR3 DNA reads as TGTGCCAGCAGTTACTCGGACAGGGCTCCCTTATCCTTGGGTGAGCAGTTCTTC. Protein: CASSYSDRAPLSLGEQFF.

The rearrangement links TRBV3-1 (or the pseudogene TRBV3-2) to TRBJ1-3, with no clear D. The CDR3 totals 16 residues. Trimming took off 4 bases at V and 0 bases at J, with 13 bases between the two ends. Germline-derived CDR1 and CDR2 are LGHDT and YNNKEL (reference sequence). The chain's CDR3 is CASSPTALPSGNTIYF. CDR3 coding DNA: TGTGCCAGCAGCCCAACCGCCCTTCCCTCTGGAAACACCATATATTTT.

Points on this clone: One junction end does not reproduce the germline sequence, and a read error may be involved. V gene TRBV7-7 combines with J gene TRBJ2-5, with 14 bases lining up with TRBD2. Per the germline V gene, CDR1 is SSHAT and CDR2 is FNYEAQ (reference sequence). The CDR3 length is 15 residues. As DNA, the CDR3 is TGTGCTAGCAGCTTGACTAGCGGGAGGGGAGAGACCCAGTACTTC. It specifies CASSLTSGRGETQYF.

V and J are TRBV6-5 and TRBJ2-2; 7 bases match TRBD1. Trimming took 7 bases from V and 1 from J; bases not matched to a gene: 3. CDR3 length equals 14 residues. In germline, CDR1 is MNHEY, CDR2 SVGAGI. CDR3 residues: CASKDRVNTGELFF. The CDR3 DNA is TGTGCCAGCAAAGACAGGGTGAACACCGGGGAGCTGTTTTTT.

The gene calls are TRBV7-9 and TRBJ2-1; 8 bases agree with TRBD1. Trimming removed 11 bases from V and 3 bases from J; junction bases left unmatched: 9. CDR3 size: 14 residues. In germline, CDR1 is SEHNR, CDR2 FQNEAQ (reference sequence). The CDR3 here is CAGRTGSIYNEQFF. The CDR3 DNA is TGTGCCGGGAGGACAGGGTCCATCTACAATGAGCAGTTCTTC.

With respect to this clone: This specimen includes other DNA sequences encoding the same CDR3. The chain recombines TRBV18 with TRBJ1-1, with D tentatively TRBD1 (6 bases). Trimming removed 5 bases from V and 1 base from J, with 8 bases in between. CDR3 length equals 13 residues. The germline V gene has CDR1 KGHSH and CDR2 LQKENI. The CDR3 loop is CASSGGENTEAFF. CDR3 bases: TGTGCCAGCTCAGGGGGCGAGAACACTGAAGCTTTCTTT.

This chain links TRBV19 with TRBJ2-1, with a tentative D call TRBD1 (6 bases). Per germline, CDR1 LNHDA and CDR2 SQIVND (reference sequence). Trimming stripped 7 bases from V and 4 bases from J, with 14 bases between. This CDR3 region has 14 residues. CDR3 protein: CASKRTAGYNEQFF. The CDR3, as DNA: TGTGCCAGTAAGAGGACAGCTGGATACAATGAGCAGTTCTTC.

This rearrangement joins TRBV5-1 to TRBJ2-5, with 7 bases fitting TRBD2. Trimming removed 0 bases from V and 0 bases from J; junction bases left unmatched: 2. From germline, CDR1 is SGHRS and CDR2 YFSETQ. This CDR3 spans 15 amino acids. In DNA, the CDR3 is TGCGCCAGCAGCTTGGAGCGGGGCCACCAAGAGACCCAGTACTTC. It specifies CASSLERGHQETQYF.

The rearrangement joins TRBV27 to TRBJ2-7; 9 positions match TRBD2. CDR1 is MNHEY, CDR2 SMNVEV, per germline (reference sequence). The CDR3 is made up of 15 amino acids. Trimming took 5 bases from V and 3 from J; bases not matched to a gene: 8. The CDR3 region has the DNA TGTGCCAGCAGTCCACGCGGGGGGGCCGGCTACGAGCAGTACTTC. Its translation is CASSPRGGAGYEQYF.

The chain links TRBV15 to TRBJ2-5; 8 positions match TRBD2. Germline V gene lookup returns CDR1 LNHNV and CDR2 YYDKDF (reference sequence). CDR3 length: 18 amino acids. V was clipped by 3 bases and J by 3 bases; unmatched bases: 15. The CDR3 DNA reads TGTGCCACCAGCAGGGGCCCGAAGTTACGGGGGGGAAAAGAGACCCAGTACTTC. This encodes CATSRGPKLRGGKETQYF.

This chain uses TRBV7-9 with TRBJ1-1; possible D gene TRBD1, 6 bases. The germline V gene encodes CDR1 SEHNR and CDR2 FQNEAQ (reference sequence). CDR3 size: 12 residues. The germline V and J ends were trimmed by 3 bases and 10 bases, with 12 bases remaining between them. CDR3 coding DNA: TGTGCCAGCAGCTTTGAAGGGGGGGCAGCTTTCTTT. Its protein product is CASSFEGGAAFF.

CDR3 sequence reads: CASSQDPGRLREKLFF. The CDR3 DNA sequence: TGCGCCAGCAGCCAAGACCCCGGACGTCTAAGGGAAAAACTGTTTTTT. This rearrangement joins TRBV4-1 to TRBJ1-4; D call uncertain. Trimming pared 0 bases from V and 8 bases from J, leaving 16 bases between. The CDR3 is 16 amino acids. Per germline, CDR1 MGHRA and CDR2 YSYEKL.

This CDR3 is CASSRQRGNTEAFF. Written as DNA, the CDR3 is TGTGCCAGCAGCCGCCAGAGGGGCAACACTGAAGCTTTCTTT. V and J are TRBV27 and TRBJ1-1, with D possibly being TRBD1 (5 bases). Trimming cost V 6 bases and J 2 bases, with 13 bases left between them. CDR1 and CDR2 (germline): MNHEY, SMNVEV (reference sequence). This CDR3 region has 14 residues.

This chain joins TRBV4-1 and TRBJ1-5; no clear D. The CDR3 has 13 residues. The germline V gene encodes CDR1 MGHRA and CDR2 YSYEKL. With 0 bases removed from V and 7 bases from J, the gap between germline ends came to 7 bases. Written as DNA, the CDR3 is TGCGCCAGCAGCCAAGACACGGGGCAGCCCCAGCATTTT. Protein sequence: CASSQDTGQPQHF.

The rearrangement uses TRBV11-2 and TRBJ2-7, with D possibly TRBD1 on 6 matching bases. CDR3 length: 14 amino acids. V lost 5 bases to trimming and J lost 4 bases, with 15 bases between them. Germline V gives CDR1 SGHAT, CDR2 FQNNGV. CDR3 sequence (DNA): TGTGCCAGCAGCCTTGGAACAGGGCAGTACGAGCAGTACTTC. This encodes CASSLGTGQYEQYF.

The rearrangement joins TRBV4-2 to TRBJ1-6; 9 nucleotides align to TRBD1. Looked up from germline, CDR1 is LGHNA and CDR2 is YNFKEQ. This CDR3 is 15 amino acids long. V dropped 2 bases and J dropped 10; count of bases not matched to a gene: 6. This CDR3 is CASSQWDRASSPLHF. CDR3 DNA sequence: TGTGCCAGCAGCCAATGGGACAGGGCAAGCTCACCCCTCCACTTT.

The rearrangement joins TRBV7-2 to TRBJ2-1; D ambiguous. V was pared by 4 bases and J by 2 bases, with 6 bases between. Germline V gene lookup returns CDR1 SGHTA and CDR2 FQGNSA. The CDR3 contains 13 residues. The CDR3 protein is CASSSSPYNEQFF. In DNA form, the CDR3 reads TGTGCCAGCAGCTCTTCACCCTACAATGAGCAGTTCTTC.